The T cell receptor (beta chain) under discussion was sequenced for a study of T-cell reconstitution after alpha-beta-depleted transplantation in children. Study findings and constraints: Hyperexpanded clones declined; after one year, newly produced T cells mostly supplied diversity.

Unique molecular identifiers featured in how the TCRbeta library was prepared. TCRdb passed the PCR reads through MiXCR, listing each CDR3 protein once. The sample shows fewer than 550,000 distinct CDR3 sequences, approximately 10% of them seen only once. The CDR3 extends over 15 amino acids. This clonotype was detected only a few times. Its specificity is not known. The origin of this receptor is a female patient between 2 and 15 years old who had a stem cell transplant for aplastic anemia, so the T cells may come from the graft donor. Sequenced here: PBMCs, mostly from graft donor cells, sampled 180 days after TCRalphabeta/CD19-depleted stem cell transplant. The V and J genes are TRBV21-1 and TRBJ2-5; TRBD2 was called by the table and not checked on the DNA. TRBV21-1 counts as a pseudogene. This CDR3 reads CASSFLAGRQETQYF. The CDR3 DNA reads TGTGCCAGCAGCTTTCTGGCAGGGAGGCAAGAGACCCAGTACTTC.